This passage covers 16 T cell receptor beta chains from one sample sequenced in a study of regulatory T cells in long-lasting Graves disease. HTBI primers from iRepertoire and Arm-PCR of CDR3 regions yielded the TCR beta libraries. MiXCR, applied by TCRdb to the multiplex PCR reads, yields one record per CDR3 protein. This table has around 400,000 distinct CDR3 sequences, 15% to 17% appearing once. This sample's time point: newly diagnosed GD, antithyroid drugs for less than 3 months. The authors made the TCR library using RNA they extracted from PBMCs. This specimen consisted of peripheral blood mononuclear cells (PBMCs), obtained at new diagnosis, from a patient treated with antithyroid drugs. The receptors were sampled from a female donor with Graves disease.

In its sample, this clonotype was seen many times. The CDR3 loop reads CASSQGELQAGYTF. CDR3 nucleotide sequence: TGTGCCAGCTCCCAGGGGGAGTTACAAGCTGGCTACACCTTC. The chain employs TRBV12-3 or TRBV12-4 and TRBJ1-2, with 7 bases lining up with TRBD1. V shed 8 bases and J 7 bases; nucleotides not matched to a gene: 13. The CDR3 extends over 14 amino acids.

Only a few counts were recorded for this clonotype. This chain uses TRBV7-9 with TRBJ1-2; a possible D gene is TRBD1 (5 bases). This CDR3 is built from 14 residues. Germline V gene sequence: CDR1 SEHNR, CDR2 FQNEAQ (reference sequence). The V end lost 1 base, the J end lost 8 bases, and 14 bases lay between the germline ends. Here the CDR3 reads CASSLEPRDLGYTF. CDR3 DNA sequence: TGTGCCAGCAGCTTAGAGCCCCGGGACCTGGGCTACACCTTC.

This clonotype was seen repeatedly, ten times or more. This rearrangement joins TRBV7-2 to TRBJ2-4, with 7 bases that match TRBD1. Trimming removed 6 bases from V and 6 bases from J; junction bases left unmatched: 11. There are 15 residues in the CDR3. The germline V gene encodes CDR1 SGHTA and CDR2 FQGNSA. CDR3 sequence reads: CASSHRQGARNIQYF. The CDR3 nucleotides are TGTGCCAGCAGTCACCGACAGGGTGCTAGAAACATTCAGTACTTC. Variable domain in full (rest from reference TRBV7-2 and TRBJ2-4): GAGVSQSPSNKVTEKGKDVELRCDPISGHTALYWYRQSLGQGLEFLIYFQGNSAPDKSGLPSDRFSAERTGGSVSTLTIQRTQQEDSAVYLCASSHRQGARNIQYFGAGTRLSVL.

This clonotype was counted at least ten times. The chain combines TRBV9 with TRBJ1-6, with 9 bases matching TRBD1. The CDR3 extends over 16 amino acids. V shed 4 bases and J 6 bases; nucleotides not matched to a gene: 8. CDR1 and CDR2 (germline): SGDLS, YYNGEE. The CDR3 sequence is CASSPGSDRGNSPLHF. CDR3 coding DNA: TGTGCCAGCAGCCCCGGTTCGGACAGGGGTAATTCACCCCTCCACTTT.

This clonotype was seen ten or more times. This sequence joins TRBV7-2 and TRBJ1-4; D is unclear. The V end was cut by 5 bases, the J end by 7 bases, with 8 bases between. Germline V CDR1 and CDR2: SGHTA, FQGNSA. This CDR3 region has 12 residues. CDR3 amino acids: CASSTPGEKLFF. CDR3 sequence (DNA): TGTGCCAGCAGCACTCCAGGTGAAAAACTGTTTTTT. The full variable domain, with the rest looked up from reference TRBV7-2 and TRBJ1-4, is GAGVSQSPSNKVTEKGKDVELRCDPISGHTALYWYRQSLGQGLEFLIYFQGNSAPDKSGLPSDRFSAERTGGSVSTLTIQRTQQEDSAVYLCASSTPGEKLFFGSGTQLSVL.

On this clonotype itself: A much more abundant neighbour one base away suggests this may be a read error. The chain employs TRBV12-3 or TRBV12-4 and TRBJ1-2; no firm D call. The CDR3 contains 12 residues. The CDR3 reads CASRRVNYGHTF. CDR3 nucleotides: TGTGCCAGCAGGAGGGTTAACTATGGCCACACCTTC.

In this sample, this clonotype turned up many times. The V and J genes are TRBV3-1 and TRBJ2-1; 12 bases agree with TRBD2. V was clipped by 3 bases and J by 5 bases; unmatched bases: 2. CDR1 and CDR2 from the germline V gene are LGHDT and YNNKEL (reference sequence). The CDR3 covers 15 residues. The CDR3 region has the DNA TGTGCCAGCAGCCACGGACTAGCGGGAAACAATGAGCAGTTCTTC. Protein: CASSHGLAGNNEQFF.

The chain combines TRBV7-2 with TRBJ2-1; 10 bases align to TRBD2. Germline-derived CDR1 and CDR2 are SGHTA and FQGNSA. This CDR3 has 16 amino acids. Trimming at V came to 0 bases and at J to 7 bases, leaving 6 bases not matched to a gene. CDR3 nucleotide sequence: TGTGCCAGCAGCTTAGCGAGCGGGGGGGCCATTAATGAGCAGTTCTTC. Protein: CASSLASGGAINEQFF.

This clonotype has just a few counts. A junction end diverges from the germline sequence, so it may reflect a read error. DNA for the CDR3: TGTGCCAGCAGCCATGGACCGGCCGGGAATGGGCAGTTCTTC. Its translation: CASSHGPAGNGQFF. The V call is TRBV14, the J call TRBJ2-1; possibly TRBD2 for D (5 bases). The CDR3 loop spans 14 amino acids. The germline gives CDR1 SGHDN, CDR2 FVKESK.

J is TRBJ1-2 and V is TRBV12-3 or TRBV12-4; D is perhaps TRBD1 (5 bases). The CDR3 is 12 amino acids. Between the trimmed V and J ends, which lost 7 bases and 4 bases, there was a span of 10 bases. CDR3 coding DNA: TGTGCCAGCACTCTCGGGGGCTATGGCTACACCTTC. This encodes CASTLGGYGYTF.

This clonotype was detected many times. The chain carries TRBV7-9 and TRBJ1-1; D unresolved. V lost 2 bases, J lost 1 base, and 8 bases lay in between. Germline lookup yields CDR1 SEHNR and CDR2 FQNEAQ (reference sequence). CDR3 size: 14 residues. The CDR3 DNA reads as TGTGCCAGCAGCTTAACGGCCTGGAACACTGAAGCTTTCTTT. Amino acid sequence: CASSLTAWNTEAFF.

The V and J genes are TRBV11-2 and TRBJ1-1; 7 bases align to TRBD1. V lost 1 base, J lost 7 bases, and 6 bases stayed unmatched. The germline CDR1 and CDR2 sequences are SGHAT and FQNNGV. The CDR3 has 14 residues. The CDR3: CASSLVGGLNEAFF. The CDR3 nucleotides read TGTGCCAGCAGCTTAGTAGGGGGCCTAAATGAAGCTTTCTTT. Filled out from reference TRBV11-2 and TRBJ1-1, the complete variable domain reads EAGVAQSPRYKIIEKRQSVAFWCNPISGHATLYWYQQILGQGPKLLIQFQNNGVVDDSQLPKDRFSAERLKGVDSTLKIQPAKLEDSAVYLCASSLVGGLNEAFFGQGTRLTVV.

This clonotype was recorded at least ten times. This chain connects TRBV11-1 to TRBJ2-2; 10 bases line up with TRBD1. J was trimmed by 4 bases and V by 6 bases; bases with no gene match: 11. The length of the CDR3 is 17 residues. Germline CDR1 reads SGHAT; CDR2 reads FQDESV (reference sequence). For the CDR3, the DNA is TGTGCCAGCAGTCAATCCCGCGACAGGGGGCTCACCGGGGAGCTGTTTTTT. Its protein is CASSQSRDRGLTGELFF. Complete variable domain (other parts from reference TRBV11-1 and TRBJ2-2): EAEVAQSPRYKITEKSQAVAFWCDPISGHATLYWYRQILGQGPELLVQFQDESVVDDSQLPKDRFSAERLKGVDSTLKIQPAELGDSAMYLCASSQSRDRGLTGELFFGEGSRLTVL.

This rearrangement joins TRBV6-2 or TRBV6-3 to TRBJ2-1; 12 positions agree with TRBD2. In germline, CDR1 is MNHEY, CDR2 SVGEGT. The CDR3 is made up of 17 amino acids. Trimming cost V 0 bases and J 7 bases; bases outside gene matches: 7. CDR3 in amino acids: CASSYSVSSGRVNEQFF. CDR3 nucleotide sequence: TGTGCCAGCAGTTACTCGGTTTCTAGCGGGAGGGTAAATGAGCAGTTCTTC.

This clonotype was recorded at least ten times. The chain couples TRBV7-3 to TRBJ2-2, with 10 bases lining up with TRBD2. After removal of 8 bases from V and 6 bases from J, the junction contained 0 bases not matched to a gene. CDR1 is SGHTA and CDR2 is FQGTGA in the germline V gene. The CDR3 covers 12 residues. CDR3 nucleotides: TGTGCCAGCGGGACTAGCGCCGGGGAGCTGTTTTTT. Its protein is CASGTSAGELFF.

This clonotype was counted ten times or more. The J gene is TRBJ2-7, the V gene TRBV15, with D unclear. Deletions cut 0 bases from V and 2 bases from J, with 2 bases between. CDR1 and CDR2 (germline): LNHNV, YYDKDF (reference sequence). The CDR3 runs 12 residues. CDR3 nucleotide sequence: TGTGCCACCAGCAGAGAACCCTACGAGCAGTACTTC. This translates into CATSREPYEQYF.